Listed here is a single T cell receptor (beta chain). From germline, CDR1 is KGHSH and CDR2 LQKENI. This CDR3 region has 14 residues. V lost 3 bases, J lost 6 bases, and 7 bases stayed unmatched. This entry comes from a study of control samples from healthy donors and cancer patients. The repertoire was sequenced with immunoSEQ multiplex PCR; TCRdb's copy has only in-frame clones and lacks some. This sample's clone table lists some 190,000 clones. The sequencing sample was made of blood. This TCR was recovered from a woman aged 30 to 39 in good health. The chain couples TRBV18 to TRBJ2-7, with 8 positions matching TRBD1. The CDR3 loop reads CASSPPGQVAEQYF. The CDR3 coding sequence is TGTGCCAGCTCACCGCCGGGACAGGTCGCCGAGCAGTACTTC.